This T cell receptor (beta chain) was found in a study of CD8 T cells in Susac syndrome. RNA, at about 0.5 to 1 ug, was reverse transcribed with random hexamers. TCRdb fed the immunoSEQ multiplex PCR reads into MiXCR, producing one record per CDR3 protein. Among almost 450,000 distinct CDR3 sequences listed, more than 80% were seen once. CDR3 size: 16 residues. Germline loops: CDR1 SEHNR, CDR2 FQNEAQ (reference sequence). The V gene lost 1 base and the J gene lost 0 bases, with 13 bases spanning the gap. The sequenced sample was CD8+ T cells from PBMCs. This TCR derives from a human donor with multiple sclerosis. The genes are TRBV7-9 and TRBJ2-7, with D uncertain. The CDR3 spells CASSLVVAVSSYEQYF. For the CDR3, the DNA is TGTGCCAGCAGCTTAGTGGTAGCTGTGAGCTCCTACGAGCAGTACTTC. The variable domain in full, with the rest retrieved from reference TRBV7-9 and TRBJ2-7, is DTGVSQNPRHKITKRGQNVTFRCDPISEHNRLYWYRQTLGQGPEFLTYFQNEAQLEKSRLLSDRFSAERPKGSFSTLEIQRTEQGDSAMYLCASSLVVAVSSYEQYFGPGTRLTVT.